The clone carrying this T cell receptor (beta chain) came up a few times. The antigen is unknown. After removal of 0 bases from V and 4 bases from J, the junction contained 11 bases not matched to a gene. Germline loops: CDR1 SGHDT, CDR2 YYEEEE. The CDR3 has 17 residues. Unique molecular identifiers were used to barcode this TCRbeta library. TCRdb called the PCR reads again in MiXCR, with one record for every CDR3 protein. The top ten clones hold about 25% of a sample with approximately 130,000 distinct CDR3 sequences, roughly 10% of them seen once. The sample belongs to a study of T-cell reconstitution after alpha-beta-depleted transplantation in children. Study-wide results and limits: At around two months after transplant, the alpha-beta T cells were reportedly derived from several hundred expanded clones that came from non-depleted graft cells. After transplant, high TCRbeta diversity at day 60 in some patients arose from surviving recipient T cells and thymic progenitors. Once a year had passed after transplant, T-cell counts and diversity came mostly from newly produced T cells.

Specimen: PBMCs, mostly from graft donor cells, collected 180 days after TCRalphabeta/CD19-depleted stem cell transplant. This rearrangement joins TRBV5-6 to TRBJ1-2; TRBD1 matches 8 bases. The sequence derives from a girl less than two years old who had a stem cell transplant for combined immunodeficiency, so the T cells may come from the graft donor. The CDR3 region is CASSLDGQGLESYGYTF. CDR3 in DNA: TGTGCCAGCAGCTTGGATGGACAGGGCCTTGAGAGCTATGGCTACACCTTC.